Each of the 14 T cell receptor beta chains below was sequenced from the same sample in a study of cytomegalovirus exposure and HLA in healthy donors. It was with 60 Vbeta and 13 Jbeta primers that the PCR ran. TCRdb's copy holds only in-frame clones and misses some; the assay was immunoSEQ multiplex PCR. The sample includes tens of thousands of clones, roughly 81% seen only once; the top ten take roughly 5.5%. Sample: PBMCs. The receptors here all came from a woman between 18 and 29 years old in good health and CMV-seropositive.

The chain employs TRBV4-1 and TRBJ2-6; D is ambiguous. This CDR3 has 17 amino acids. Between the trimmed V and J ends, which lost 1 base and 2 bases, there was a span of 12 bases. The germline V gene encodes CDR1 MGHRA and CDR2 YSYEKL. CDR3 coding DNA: TGCGCCAGCAGCCAAGGTCGGGTGGTAACTGGGGCCAACGTCCTGACTTTC. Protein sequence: CASSQGRVVTGANVLTF.

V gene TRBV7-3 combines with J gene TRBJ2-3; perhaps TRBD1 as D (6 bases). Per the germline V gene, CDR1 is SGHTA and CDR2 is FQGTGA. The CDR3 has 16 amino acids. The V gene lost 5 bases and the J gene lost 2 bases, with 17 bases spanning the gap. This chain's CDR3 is CASSRTGTSATDTQYF. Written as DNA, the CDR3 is TGTGCCAGCAGCCGGACCGGGACAAGTGCCACAGATACGCAGTATTTT.

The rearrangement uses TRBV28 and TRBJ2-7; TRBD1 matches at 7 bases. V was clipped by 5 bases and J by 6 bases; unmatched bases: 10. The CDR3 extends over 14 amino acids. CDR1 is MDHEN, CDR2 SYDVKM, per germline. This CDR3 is CASSPDRWGGEQYF. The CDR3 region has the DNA TGTGCCAGCAGTCCGGACAGGTGGGGCGGCGAGCAGTACTTC.

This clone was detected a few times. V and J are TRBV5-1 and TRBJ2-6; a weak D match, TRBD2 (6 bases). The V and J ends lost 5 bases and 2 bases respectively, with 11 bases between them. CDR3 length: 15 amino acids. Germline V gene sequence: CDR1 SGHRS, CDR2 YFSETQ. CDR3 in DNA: TGCGCCAGCAGGGAGGGGATGGCTGGGGCCAACGTCCTGACTTTC. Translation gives CASREGMAGANVLTF.

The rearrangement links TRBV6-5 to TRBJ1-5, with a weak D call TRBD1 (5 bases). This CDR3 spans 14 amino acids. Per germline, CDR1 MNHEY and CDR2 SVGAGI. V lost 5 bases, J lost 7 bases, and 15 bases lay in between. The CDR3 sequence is CASSQSWGGQPQHF. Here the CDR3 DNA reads TGTGCCAGCAGTCAAAGTTGGGGCGGACAGCCCCAGCATTTT.

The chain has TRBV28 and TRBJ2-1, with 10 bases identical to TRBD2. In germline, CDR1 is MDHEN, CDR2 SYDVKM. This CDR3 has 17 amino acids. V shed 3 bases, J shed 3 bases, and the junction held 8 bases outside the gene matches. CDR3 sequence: CASSFLRTSGNYNEQFF. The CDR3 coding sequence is TGTGCCAGCAGTTTTCTGAGAACTAGCGGGAACTACAATGAGCAGTTCTTC.

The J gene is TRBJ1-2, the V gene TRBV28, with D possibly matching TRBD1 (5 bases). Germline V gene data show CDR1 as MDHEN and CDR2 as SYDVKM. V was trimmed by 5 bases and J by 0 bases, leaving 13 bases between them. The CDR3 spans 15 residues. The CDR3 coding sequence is TGTGCCAGCAGTCCGCGACAGCATACTAACTATGGCTACACCTTC. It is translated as CASSPRQHTNYGYTF.

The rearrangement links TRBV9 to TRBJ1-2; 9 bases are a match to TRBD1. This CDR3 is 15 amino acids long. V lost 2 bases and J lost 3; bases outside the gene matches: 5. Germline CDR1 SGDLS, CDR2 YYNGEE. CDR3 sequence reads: CASSVGTGTDYGYTF. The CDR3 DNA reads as TGTGCCAGCAGCGTGGGGACAGGGACGGACTATGGCTACACCTTC.

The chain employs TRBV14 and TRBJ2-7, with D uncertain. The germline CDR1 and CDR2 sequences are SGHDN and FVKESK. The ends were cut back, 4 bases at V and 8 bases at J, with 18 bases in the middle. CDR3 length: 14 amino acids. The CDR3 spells CASSPGGIATQQYF. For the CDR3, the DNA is TGTGCCAGCAGCCCGGGTGGTATAGCTACTCAGCAGTACTTC.

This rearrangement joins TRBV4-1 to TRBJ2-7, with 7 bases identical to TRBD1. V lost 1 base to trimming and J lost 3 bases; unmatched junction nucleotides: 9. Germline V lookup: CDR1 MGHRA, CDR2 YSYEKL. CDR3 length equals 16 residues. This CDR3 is CASSQAQRTGSYEQYF. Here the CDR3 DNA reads TGCGCCAGCAGCCAAGCCCAACGGACAGGAAGCTACGAGCAGTACTTC.

The CDR3 spells CASSPFDREQAEQYF. The CDR3 DNA follows: TGTGCCAGCAGTCCCTTTGACAGGGAGCAGGCCGAGCAGTACTTC. The chain couples TRBV2 to TRBJ2-7; TRBD1 matches 7 bases. Germline CDR1 is SNHLY and CDR2 is FYNNEI. The CDR3 sequence is 15 residues long. Losses at the gene ends were 5 bases for V and 6 bases for J; bases not matched to a gene: 13.

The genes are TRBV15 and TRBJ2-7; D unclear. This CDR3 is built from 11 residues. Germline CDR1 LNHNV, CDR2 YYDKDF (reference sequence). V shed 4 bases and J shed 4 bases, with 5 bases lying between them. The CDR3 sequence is CATSNQYEQYF. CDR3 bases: TGTGCCACCAGCAACCAGTACGAGCAGTACTTC.

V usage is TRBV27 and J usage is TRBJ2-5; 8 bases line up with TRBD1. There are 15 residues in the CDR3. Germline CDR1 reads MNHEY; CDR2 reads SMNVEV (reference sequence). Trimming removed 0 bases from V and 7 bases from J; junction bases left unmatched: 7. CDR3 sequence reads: CASSLSPTGTGTQYF. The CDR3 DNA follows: TGTGCCAGCAGTTTATCCCCGACAGGGACAGGGACCCAGTACTTC.

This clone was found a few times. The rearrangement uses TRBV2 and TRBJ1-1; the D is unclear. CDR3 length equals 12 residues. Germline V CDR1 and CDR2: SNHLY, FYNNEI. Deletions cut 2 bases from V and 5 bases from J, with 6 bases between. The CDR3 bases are TGTGCCAGCAGTGAATCGGGGACTGAAGCTTTCTTT. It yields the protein CASSESGTEAFF.